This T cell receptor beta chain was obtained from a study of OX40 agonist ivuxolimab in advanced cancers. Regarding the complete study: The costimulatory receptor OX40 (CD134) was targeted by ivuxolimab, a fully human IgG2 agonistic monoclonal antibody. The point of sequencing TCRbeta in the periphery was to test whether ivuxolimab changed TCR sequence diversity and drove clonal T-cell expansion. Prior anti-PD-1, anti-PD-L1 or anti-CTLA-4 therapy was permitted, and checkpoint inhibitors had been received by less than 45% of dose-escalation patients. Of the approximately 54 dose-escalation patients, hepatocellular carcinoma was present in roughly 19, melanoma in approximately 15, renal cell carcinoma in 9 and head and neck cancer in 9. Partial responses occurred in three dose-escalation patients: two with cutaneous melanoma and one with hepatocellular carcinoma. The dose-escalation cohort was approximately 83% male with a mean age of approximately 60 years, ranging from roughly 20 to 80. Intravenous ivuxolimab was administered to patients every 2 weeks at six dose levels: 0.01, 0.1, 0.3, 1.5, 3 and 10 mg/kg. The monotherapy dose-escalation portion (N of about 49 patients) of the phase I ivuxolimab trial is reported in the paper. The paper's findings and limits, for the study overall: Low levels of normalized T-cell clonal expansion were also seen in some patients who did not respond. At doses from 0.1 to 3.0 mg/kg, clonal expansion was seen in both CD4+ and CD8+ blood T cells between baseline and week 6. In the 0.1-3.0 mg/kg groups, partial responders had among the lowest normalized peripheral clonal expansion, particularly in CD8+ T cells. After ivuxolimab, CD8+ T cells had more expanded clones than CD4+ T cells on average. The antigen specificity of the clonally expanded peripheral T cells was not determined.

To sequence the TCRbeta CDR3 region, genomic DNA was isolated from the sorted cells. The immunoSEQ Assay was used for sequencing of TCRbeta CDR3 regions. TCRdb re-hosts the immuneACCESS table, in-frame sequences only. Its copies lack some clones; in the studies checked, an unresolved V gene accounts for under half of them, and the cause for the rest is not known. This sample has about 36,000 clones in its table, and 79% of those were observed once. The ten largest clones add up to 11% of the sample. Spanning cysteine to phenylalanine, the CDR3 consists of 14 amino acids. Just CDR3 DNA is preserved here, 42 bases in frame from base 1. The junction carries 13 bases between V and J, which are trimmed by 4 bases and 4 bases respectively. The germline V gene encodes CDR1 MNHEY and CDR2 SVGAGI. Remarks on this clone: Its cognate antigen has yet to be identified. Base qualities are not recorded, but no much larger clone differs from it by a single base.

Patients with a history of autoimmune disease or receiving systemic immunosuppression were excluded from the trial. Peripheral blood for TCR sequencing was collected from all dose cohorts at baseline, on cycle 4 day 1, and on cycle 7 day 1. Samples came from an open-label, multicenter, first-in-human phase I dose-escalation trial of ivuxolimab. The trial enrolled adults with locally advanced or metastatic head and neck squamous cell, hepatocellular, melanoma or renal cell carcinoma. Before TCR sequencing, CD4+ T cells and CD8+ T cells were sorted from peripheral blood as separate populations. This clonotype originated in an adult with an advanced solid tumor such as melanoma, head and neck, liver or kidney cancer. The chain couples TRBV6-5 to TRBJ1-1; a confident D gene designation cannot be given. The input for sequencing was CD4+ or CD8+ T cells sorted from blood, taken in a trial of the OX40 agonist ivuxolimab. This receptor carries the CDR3 CASSSTPGLTEAFF. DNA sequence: TGTGCCAGCAGTTCCACGCCGGGTCTCACTGAAGCTTTCTTT.